This is a list of T cell receptor beta chains from one sample in a study of breast tumors, draining lymph nodes, adjacent tissues. From the multiplex PCR reads, TCRdb called clonotypes with MiXCR, one entry per CDR3 protein. There are fewer than 250,000 distinct CDR3 sequences in the sample; approximately 31% occur only once, and 1.3% to 1.5% lies in the top ten. The specimen sequenced was axillary lymph node tissue. These receptors all stem from a female donor with breast cancer. Some clones in this sample may be carry-over from other donors' samples. CDR3s include the opening cysteine and the closing phenylalanine or tryptophan. Each record gives: CDR3 DNA, CDR3 protein, J gene, V gene, clone size, D gene. D genes are given only for firm matches. Size values are once, few and many counts, or a class for expanded clones, and some rows have none.

CDR3nt: TGTGCCAGCAGTGATCTAGCGGGAGATTACAATGAGCAGTTCTTC; CDR3aa: CASSDLAGDYNEQFF; j_gene: TRBJ2-1; v_gene: TRBV25-1; abundance: many; d_gene: TRBD2
CDR3nt: TGTGCCATCAGTGAGTCGGGGGGGCAGGCTCAGCCCCAGCATTTT; CDR3aa: CAISESGGQAQPQHF; j_gene: TRBJ1-5; v_gene: TRBV10-3; abundance: many; d_gene: -
CDR3nt: TGTGCCAGCAGCCAAGGGAAGGGAACCCAAGAGACCCAGTACTTC; CDR3aa: CASSQGKGTQETQYF; j_gene: TRBJ2-5; v_gene: TRBV14; abundance: many; d_gene: -
CDR3nt: TGTGCCAGCAGCTTACGTCCAAGGACTAGCGGGGATACGCAGTATTTT; CDR3aa: CASSLRPRTSGDTQYF; j_gene: TRBJ2-3; v_gene: TRBV7-6; abundance: -; d_gene: TRBD2
CDR3nt: TGCGCCAGCAGCACCGGGGGGGGTAACGAAAAACTGTTTTTT; CDR3aa: CASSTGGGNEKLFF; j_gene: TRBJ1-4; v_gene: TRBV5-1; abundance: -; d_gene: -
CDR3nt: TGTGCCAGTAGACCTCTCGACAGGGGCGGCACAGATACGCAGTATTTT; CDR3aa: CASRPLDRGGTDTQYF; j_gene: TRBJ2-3; v_gene: TRBV19; abundance: many; d_gene: TRBD1
CDR3nt: TGTGCCAGCACTACCGGGTCTCAATACGAGCAGTACTTC; CDR3aa: CASTTGSQYEQYF; j_gene: TRBJ2-7; v_gene: TRBV2; abundance: many; d_gene: -
CDR3nt: TGTGCCAGCAGTTACAGGACAGGTCTTATTGCCGGGGAGCTGTTTTTT; CDR3aa: CASSYRTGLIAGELFF; j_gene: TRBJ2-2; v_gene: TRBV6-6; abundance: many; d_gene: TRBD1
CDR3nt: TGCAGTGCTACCCGGGACAGGGGGAGGCGACTAGCGGGAGATTATAGCACAGATACGCAGTATTTT; CDR3aa: CSATRDRGRRLAGDYSTDTQYF; j_gene: TRBJ2-3; v_gene: TRBV20-1; abundance: -; d_gene: -
CDR3nt: TGTGCCTGGAGTGGGGGACCAGCCGCTGAAGCTTTCTTT; CDR3aa: CAWSGGPAAEAFF; j_gene: TRBJ1-1; v_gene: TRBV30; abundance: few; d_gene: -
CDR3nt: TGTGCCAGCAGCCGACAAGAGAAGTATGGCTACACCTTC; CDR3aa: CASSRQEKYGYTF; j_gene: TRBJ1-2; v_gene: TRBV7-9; abundance: medium-sized; d_gene: -
CDR3nt: TGTGCCAGCAGTTCACCCGGGGGAGGGAGTCTCTCCTACGAGCAGTACTTC; CDR3aa: CASSSPGGGSLSYEQYF; j_gene: TRBJ2-7; v_gene: TRBV27; abundance: -; d_gene: TRBD2
CDR3nt: TGTGCCAGCAGCCCAGGGGGGGCGACCCAGTACTTC; CDR3aa: CASSPGGATQYF; j_gene: TRBJ2-5; v_gene: TRBV5-5; abundance: few; d_gene: -
CDR3nt: TGTGCCAGCACTGTCGGGACGGCTAACTATGGCTACACCTTC; CDR3aa: CASTVGTANYGYTF; j_gene: TRBJ1-2; v_gene: TRBV2; abundance: -; d_gene: -
CDR3nt: TGTGCCAGCAGTTATTCTGACGGACCGAACACCGGGGAGCTGTTTTTT; CDR3aa: CASSYSDGPNTGELFF; j_gene: TRBJ2-2; v_gene: TRBV6-6; abundance: many; d_gene: -
CDR3nt: TGCGCCAGCAGCCTTTCCGGGAGAGGGGAGACCCAGTACTTC; CDR3aa: CASSLSGRGETQYF; j_gene: TRBJ2-5; v_gene: TRBV4-1; abundance: many; d_gene: -
CDR3nt: TGTGCCAGCAGCATAAAACCGGGACTAGCGGCAGATACGCAGTATTTT; CDR3aa: CASSIKPGLAADTQYF; j_gene: TRBJ2-3; v_gene: TRBV7-3; abundance: many; d_gene: TRBD2
CDR3nt: TGTGCCACCAGTGATCCGAGCGGAGCTGGAGCGTATAATTCACCCCTCCACTTT; CDR3aa: CATSDPSGAGAYNSPLHF; j_gene: TRBJ1-6; v_gene: TRBV24-1; abundance: -; d_gene: -
CDR3nt: TGTGCCAGCAGCCCGAGGCGGGCCTCCTACAATGAGCAGTTCTTC; CDR3aa: CASSPRRASYNEQFF; j_gene: TRBJ2-1; v_gene: TRBV13; abundance: many; d_gene: -
CDR3nt: TGCAGTGCTAGGGAACAGGGGGCCCGGATCAATGAGCCCCAGCATTTT; CDR3aa: CSAREQGARINEPQHF; j_gene: TRBJ1-5; v_gene: TRBV20-1; abundance: -; d_gene: TRBD1
CDR3nt: TGTGCCAGCAGTGAAGGACAGGGGGACGCGCAGCCCCAGCATTTT; CDR3aa: CASSEGQGDAQPQHF; j_gene: TRBJ1-5; v_gene: TRBV2; abundance: many; d_gene: TRBD1
CDR3nt: TGTGCCAGCAGTCGCACCGGGGAGCTGTTTTTT; CDR3aa: CASSRTGELFF; j_gene: TRBJ2-2; v_gene: TRBV6-6; abundance: many; d_gene: -